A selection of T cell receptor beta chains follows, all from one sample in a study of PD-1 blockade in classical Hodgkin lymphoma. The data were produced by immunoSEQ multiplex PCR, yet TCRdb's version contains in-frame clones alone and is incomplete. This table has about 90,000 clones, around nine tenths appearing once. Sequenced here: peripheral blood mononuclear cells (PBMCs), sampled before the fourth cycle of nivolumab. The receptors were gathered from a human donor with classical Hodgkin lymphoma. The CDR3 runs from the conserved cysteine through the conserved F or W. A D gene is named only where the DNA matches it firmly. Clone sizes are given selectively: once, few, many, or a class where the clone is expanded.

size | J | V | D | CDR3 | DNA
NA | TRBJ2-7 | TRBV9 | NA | CASSVGPRYEQYF | TGTGCAAGCAGCGTAGGCCCACGCTACGAGCAGTACTTC
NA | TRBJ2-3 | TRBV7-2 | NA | CASSFVITDTQYF | TGTGCCAGCAGCTTCGTTATCACAGATACGCAGTATTTT
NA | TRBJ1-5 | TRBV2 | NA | CASSGAGREPQHF | TGTGCCAGCAGTGGGGCGGGGAGAGAGCCCCAGCATTTT
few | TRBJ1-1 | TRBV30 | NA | CAWSGSMNTEAFF | TGTGCCTGGTCAGGGTCAATGAACACTGAAGCTTTCTTT
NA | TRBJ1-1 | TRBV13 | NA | CASRAVGQSNTEAFF | TGTGCCAGCAGGGCAGTGGGGCAGTCGAACACTGAAGCTTTCTTT
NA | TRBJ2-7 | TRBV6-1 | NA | CATERSTGVPYEQYF | TGTGCCACCGAACGATCTACCGGGGTCCCCTACGAGCAGTACTTC
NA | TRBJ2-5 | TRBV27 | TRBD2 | CASSWSGGETQYF | TGTGCCAGCAGTTGGAGCGGGGGAGAGACCCAGTACTTC
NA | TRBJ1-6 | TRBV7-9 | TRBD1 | CASSLGDRGPQERALHF | TGTGCCAGCAGCTTAGGGGACAGGGGGCCCCAAGAAAGGGCCCTCCACTTT
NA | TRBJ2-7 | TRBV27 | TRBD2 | CASSMTLAGATSYEQYF | TGTGCCAGCAGTATGACCCTAGCGGGGGCCACTTCCTACGAGCAGTACTTC
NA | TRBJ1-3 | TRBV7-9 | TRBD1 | CASSQGTDSGNTIYF | TGTGCCAGCAGCCAAGGGACAGACTCTGGAAACACCATATATTTT
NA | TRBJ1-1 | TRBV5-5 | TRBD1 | CASSPLRQGNTEAFF | TGTGCCAGCAGCCCCCTACGACAGGGGAACACTGAAGCTTTCTTT
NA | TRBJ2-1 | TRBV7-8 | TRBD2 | CASSSGAGAPTRQFF | TGTGCCAGCAGCTCCGGAGCGGGGGCTCCCACTCGGCAGTTCTTC
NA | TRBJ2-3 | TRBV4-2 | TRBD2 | CASSSLAGYTDTQYF | TGTGCCAGCAGCTCGCTAGCGGGGTACACAGATACGCAGTATTTT
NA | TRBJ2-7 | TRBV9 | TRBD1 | CASSVLGQGIYEQYF | TGTGCCAGCAGCGTACTTGGACAGGGTATTTACGAGCAGTACTTC
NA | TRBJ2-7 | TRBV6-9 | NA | CASSSWDASYEQYF | TGTGCCAGCAGTTCTTGGGACGCCTCCTACGAGCAGTACTTC
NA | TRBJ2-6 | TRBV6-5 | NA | CASKLWISGANVLTF | TGTGCCAGCAAGCTCTGGATATCTGGGGCCAACGTCCTGACTTTC
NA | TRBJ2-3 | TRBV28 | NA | CASTPETDTQYF | TGTGCCAGCACCCCAGAAACAGATACGCAGTATTTT
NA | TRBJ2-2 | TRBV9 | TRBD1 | CASRRRQGGSGELFF | TGTGCCAGCAGGCGGCGACAGGGCGGATCCGGGGAGCTGTTTTTT
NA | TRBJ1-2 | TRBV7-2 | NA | CASTLTAGRRNYGYTF | TGTGCCAGCACCCTAACAGCGGGACGGAGAAACTATGGCTACACCTTC
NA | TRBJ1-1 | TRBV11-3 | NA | CASSLDGRGGNTEAFF | TGTGCCAGCAGCTTAGATGGTCGAGGAGGGAACACTGAAGCTTTCTTT
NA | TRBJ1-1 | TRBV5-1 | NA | CASSPQVGSGKNTEAFF | TGCGCCAGCAGCCCCCAGGTGGGTTCGGGTAAGAACACTGAAGCTTTCTTT
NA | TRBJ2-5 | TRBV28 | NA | CASRSTETQYF | TGTGCCAGCAGATCGACGGAGACCCAGTACTTC
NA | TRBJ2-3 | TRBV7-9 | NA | CASSSSTDTQYF | TGTGCCAGCAGCTCCAGCACAGATACGCAGTATTTT
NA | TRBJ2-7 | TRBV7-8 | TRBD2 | CASSSRTSGGHEQYF | TGTGCCAGCAGCTCGCGGACTAGCGGGGGCCACGAGCAGTACTTC
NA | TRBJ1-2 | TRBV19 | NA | CASRVDYGYTF | TGTGCCAGTAGGGTCGACTATGGCTACACCTTC
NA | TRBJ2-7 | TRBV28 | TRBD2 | CASKTSDSYEQYF | TGTGCCAGCAAAACTAGCGACTCCTACGAGCAGTACTTC
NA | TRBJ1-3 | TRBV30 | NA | CAWSLGGVGNTIYF | TGTGCCTGGAGCCTCGGGGGAGTTGGAAACACCATATATTTT
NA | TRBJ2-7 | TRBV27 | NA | CASSSLGIEQYF | TGTGCCAGCAGTTCTTTGGGAATCGAGCAGTACTTC
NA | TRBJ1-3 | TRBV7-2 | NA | CASSLLPDLLASSGNTIYF | TGTGCCAGCAGCTTACTACCTGACCTCCTGGCGAGCTCTGGAAACACCATATATTTT
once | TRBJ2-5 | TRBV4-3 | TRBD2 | CASSQAETGLAKQETQYF | TGCGCCAGCAGCCAAGCCGAAACAGGACTAGCGAAGCAAGAGACCCAGTACTTC
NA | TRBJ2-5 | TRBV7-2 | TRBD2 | CASSLALGGGAQETQYF | TGTGCCAGCAGCTTAGCGCTAGGCGGGGGGGCCCAAGAGACCCAGTACTTC
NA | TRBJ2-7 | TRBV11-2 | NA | CASSLDRGGPPGSYEQYF | TGTGCCAGCAGCTTAGATCGTGGGGGACCTCCGGGCTCCTACGAGCAGTACTTC
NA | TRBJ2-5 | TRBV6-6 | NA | CASSSVGGRQETQYF | TGTGCCAGCAGTTCCGTGGGGGGCCGGCAAGAGACCCAGTACTTC
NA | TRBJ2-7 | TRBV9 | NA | CASSVGWGRSYEQYF | TGTGCCAGCAGCGTAGGGTGGGGGCGCTCCTACGAGCAGTACTTC
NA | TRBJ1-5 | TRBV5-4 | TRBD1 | CASSLGGTGSNQPQHF | TGTGCCAGCAGCCTTGGCGGGACAGGTAGCAATCAGCCCCAGCATTTT
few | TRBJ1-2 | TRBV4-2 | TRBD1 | CASMGQNYGYTF | TGTGCCAGCATGGGACAGAACTATGGCTACACCTTC
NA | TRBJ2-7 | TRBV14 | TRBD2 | CASSQVLAGANYEQYF | TGTGCCAGCAGCCAAGTGCTAGCGGGAGCGAACTACGAGCAGTACTTC
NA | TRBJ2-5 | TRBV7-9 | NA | CASSLAQLRGETQYF | TGTGCCAGCAGCTTAGCCCAGCTGAGGGGTGAGACCCAGTACTTC
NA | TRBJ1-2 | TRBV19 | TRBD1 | CASSIKGRGQVYGYTF | TGTGCCAGTAGTATTAAAGGTCGGGGACAGGTCTATGGCTACACCTTC
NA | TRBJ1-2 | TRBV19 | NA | CASSTARGYTF | TGTGCCAGTAGTACCGCTAGGGGCTACACCTTC
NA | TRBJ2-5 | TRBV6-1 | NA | CASSESLRGLQETQYF | TGTGCCAGCAGTGAATCCCTCAGGGGTCTACAAGAGACCCAGTACTTC
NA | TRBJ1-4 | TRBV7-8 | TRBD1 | CASSRRTGFGEKLFF | TGTGCCAGCAGCCGACGGACAGGGTTCGGTGAAAAACTGTTTTTT
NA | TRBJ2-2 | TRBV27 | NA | CASSLTRSTRYTGELFF | TGTGCCAGCAGTTTGACCCGTTCCACTAGATACACCGGGGAGCTGTTTTTT
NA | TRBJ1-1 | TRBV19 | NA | CASSIQGIDGAFF | TGTGCCAGTAGTATTCAAGGGATCGATGGAGCTTTCTTT
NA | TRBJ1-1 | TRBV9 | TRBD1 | CASSRGQGVANTEAFF | TGTGCCAGCAGTCGTGGACAGGGGGTCGCGAACACTGAAGCTTTCTTT
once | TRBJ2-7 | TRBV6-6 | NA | CASSRQLSHEQYF | TGTGCCAGCAGCCGACAGCTCTCACACGAGCAGTACTTC
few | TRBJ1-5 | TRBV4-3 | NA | CASSQEGTHNQPQHF | TGCGCCAGCAGCCAAGAAGGGACACACAATCAGCCCCAGCATTTT
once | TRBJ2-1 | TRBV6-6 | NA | CASSFTLTYNEQFF | TGTGCCAGCAGTTTCACGTTAACTTACAATGAGCAGTTCTTC
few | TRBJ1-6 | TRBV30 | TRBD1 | CAWSGGQDNSPLHF | TGTGCCTGGAGTGGCGGACAGGATAATTCACCCCTCCACTTT
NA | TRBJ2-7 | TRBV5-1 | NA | CASSLTGTSYEQYF | TGCGCCAGCAGCTTAACGGGAACATCCTACGAGCAGTACTTC